Below are 27 T cell receptor beta chains sequenced from a single sample in a study of T cell repertoires in cytomegalovirus infection. TCRdb re-derived calls from the reads in MiXCR, one entry per CDR3 protein. The sample consists of tens of thousands of distinct CDR3 sequences, 4% of them appearing once. The sequenced material came from PBMCs. These TCRs come from a human donor in good health (CMV status not recorded). Some clones in this sample may be carry-over from other donors' samples.

This clonotype was seen many times. The rearrangement joins TRBV7-3 to TRBJ2-7; D is possibly TRBD1 or TRBD2 (5 bases each). The CDR3 covers 12 residues. Germline V gene lookup returns CDR1 SGHTA and CDR2 FQGTGA. V was cut by 5 bases and J by 6 bases, with 11 bases left in between. DNA for the CDR3: TGTGCCAGCAGCAAAAAGGGGAGCGAGCAGTACTTC. Translating gives CASSKKGSEQYF.

In its sample, this clonotype was seen many times. The gene calls are TRBV27 and TRBJ2-4; 8 bases are shared with TRBD2. Germline values: CDR1 MNHEY, CDR2 SMNVEV (reference sequence). Unmatched junction bases numbered 8, after V lost 9 bases and J lost 7 bases. The CDR3 consists of 13 residues. This CDR3 reads CASHGRAGNIQYF. The CDR3 coding sequence is TGTGCCAGTCACGGGAGGGCCGGGAACATTCAGTACTTC.

In its sample, this clonotype was seen many times. The gene calls are TRBV28 and TRBJ2-7; 8 bases agree with TRBD1. The CDR3 is made up of 15 amino acids. In germline, CDR1 is MDHEN, CDR2 SYDVKM. V shed 5 bases, J shed 0 bases, and the junction held 6 bases outside the gene matches. CDR3 coding DNA: TGTGCCAGCAGTCCGACAGGGGTAACCTCCTACGAGCAGTACTTC. Its translation: CASSPTGVTSYEQYF.

This clonotype was seen repeatedly, ten times or more. The chain employs TRBV5-1 and TRBJ2-1; unclear D gene. The CDR3 spans 14 residues. Germline V gene data show CDR1 as SGHRS and CDR2 as YFSETQ. V was cut by 4 bases and J by 4 bases, with 12 bases left in between. The CDR3 reads CASSHPDHYNEQFF. The CDR3 DNA reads TGCGCCAGCAGCCACCCGGACCATTACAATGAGCAGTTCTTC. The variable domain in full, completed from reference TRBV5-1 and TRBJ2-1, reads KAGVTQTPRYLIKTRGQQVTLSCSPISGHRSVSWYQQTPGQGLQFLFEYFSETQRNKGNFPGRFSGRQFSNSRSEMNVSTLELGDSALYLCASSHPDHYNEQFFGPGTRLTVL.

This clonotype has ten or more counts. This chain joins TRBV28 and TRBJ2-1; 11 nucleotides align to TRBD2. The V gene's germline CDR1 is MDHEN and CDR2 SYDVKM. This CDR3 contains 17 residues. J gave up 7 bases and V 1 base, and 9 bases lay outside the gene matches. CDR3 in DNA: TGTGCCAGCAGTTTATCAAAGCTAGCGGGAGGAGGGAATGAGCAGTTCTTC. Protein: CASSLSKLAGGGNEQFF.

Note on this clonotype: One base away lies a much larger clone, so this may be a sequencing read error. The chain is built from TRBV11-1 and TRBJ1-2; D remains unclear. There are 12 residues in the CDR3. CDR1 is SGHAT and CDR2 is FQDESV in the germline V gene (reference sequence). The CDR3 DNA follows: TGTGTCAGCAGCCGTGAGAACTATGGCTACACCTTC. This translates into CVSSRENYGYTF. Full variable domain (remainder filled in from reference TRBV11-1 and TRBJ1-2): EAEVAQSPRYKITEKSQAVAFWCDPISGHATLYWYRQILGQGPELLVQFQDESVVDDSQLPKDRFSAERLKGVDSTLKIQPAELGDSAMYLCVSSRENYGYTFGSGTRLTVV.

The chain has TRBV6-1 and TRBJ2-7; D tentatively reads TRBD1 or TRBD2 (5 bases each). Between the trimmed V and J ends, which lost 8 bases and 0 bases, there was a span of 17 bases. The V gene's germline CDR1 is MNHNS and CDR2 SASEGT. The CDR3 totals 15 residues. CDR3 DNA sequence: TGTGCCAGCGGTGGGGGAAGGACTTACTCCTACGAGCAGTACTTC. This translates into CASGGGRTYSYEQYF.

This clonotype was seen repeatedly, ten times or more. The chain links TRBV28 to TRBJ2-1, with a tentative D call TRBD2 (6 bases). Trimming stripped 6 bases from V and 0 bases from J, with 18 bases between. The CDR3 covers 17 residues. Looked up from germline, CDR1 is MDHEN and CDR2 is SYDVKM. The CDR3 here is CASSLSTAGSSYNEQFF. The CDR3 region has the DNA TGTGCCAGCAGCCTTAGTACAGCGGGTAGCTCCTACAATGAGCAGTTCTTC.

This clonotype was detected many times. The chain is built from TRBV7-2 and TRBJ1-2; D may be TRBD1 (6 bases). The CDR3 is made up of 17 amino acids. Germline V gene data show CDR1 as SGHTA and CDR2 as FQGNSA. V was shortened by 5 bases and J by 0 bases, with 19 bases between the two germline ends. The CDR3 DNA reads TGTGCCAGCAGCCCCCGACAGGCCCTGTTAGCTAACTATGGCTACACCTTC. Its protein product is CASSPRQALLANYGYTF.

This clonotype was detected ten times or more. The gene calls are TRBV7-2 and TRBJ2-5; TRBD1 is a possible D gene (5 bases). V lost 3 bases and J 0 bases, leaving 8 bases between the germline ends. Germline values: CDR1 SGHTA, CDR2 FQGNSA. The CDR3 has 14 amino acids. CDR3 region: CASSFDSYQETQYF. As DNA, the CDR3 is TGTGCCAGCAGCTTCGACAGCTACCAAGAGACCCAGTACTTC.

This clonotype was detected many times. This chain joins TRBV12-3 or TRBV12-4 and TRBJ1-6, with 7 nucleotides matching TRBD1. The CDR3 is made up of 14 amino acids. The V gene end was trimmed by 4 bases and the J gene end by 6 bases; junction bases not matched to a gene: 3. CDR3 nucleotide sequence: TGTGCCAGCAGTTGGGACAGCGGTAATTCACCCCTCCACTTT. As protein: CASSWDSGNSPLHF.

This clonotype was detected many times. The CDR3 is CASSFEGAGAEAFF. The CDR3 DNA reads as TGTGCCAGCAGCTTTGAAGGGGCCGGGGCTGAAGCTTTCTTT. The rearrangement uses TRBV7-2 and TRBJ1-1; D may be TRBD1 (5 bases). Germline V gives CDR1 SGHTA, CDR2 FQGNSA. Trimming cost V 3 bases and J 6 bases, with 14 bases left between them. CDR3 size: 14 residues.

Many counts were recorded for this clonotype. V and J are TRBV7-2 and TRBJ2-5, with D hard to call. Trimming left V 0 bases short and J 6 bases short, with 5 bases between. The CDR3 sequence is 12 residues long. From germline, CDR1 is SGHTA and CDR2 FQGNSA. CDR3 DNA sequence: TGTGCCAGCAGCTTAGCAGGGAAGACCCAGTACTTC. Encoded protein: CASSLAGKTQYF.

This clonotype was counted at least ten times. This chain joins TRBV7-2 and TRBJ2-7; TRBD2 matches at 7 bases. CDR1 and CDR2 (germline): SGHTA, FQGNSA. This CDR3 region has 14 residues. J lost 3 bases, V lost 5 bases, and 7 bases had no gene match. The CDR3 is CASSPTSVHYEQYF. The CDR3 bases are TGTGCCAGCAGCCCCACTAGCGTACACTACGAGCAGTACTTC. The entire variable domain, with the rest obtained from reference TRBV7-2 and TRBJ2-7, is as follows: GAGVSQSPSNKVTEKGKDVELRCDPISGHTALYWYRQSLGQGLEFLIYFQGNSAPDKSGLPSDRFSAERTGGSVSTLTIQRTQQEDSAVYLCASSPTSVHYEQYFGPGTRLTVT.

This clonotype occurred many times. The chain is built from TRBV7-2 and TRBJ2-1; D is uncertain. The CDR3 is made up of 12 amino acids. Looked up from germline, CDR1 is SGHTA and CDR2 is FQGNSA. The V gene lost 5 bases and the J gene lost 5 bases, with 7 bases spanning the gap. The CDR3 region is CASSTRNNEQFF. The CDR3 DNA is TGTGCCAGCAGCACCCGAAACAATGAGCAGTTCTTC.

This clonotype occurred many times. The V gene is TRBV2, the J gene TRBJ2-1, with a tentative D call TRBD2 (6 bases). Trimming left V 7 bases short and J 4 bases short, with 11 bases between. The CDR3 is 13 residues long. Germline V gene sequence: CDR1 SNHLY, CDR2 FYNNEI. CDR3: CASIREPYNEQFF. The CDR3 nucleotides are TGTGCCAGCATCCGGGAGCCGTACAATGAGCAGTTCTTC.

The sample holds many counts of this clonotype. The rearrangement uses TRBV7-2 and TRBJ1-1; D is ambiguous. The germline V and J ends were trimmed by 5 bases and 2 bases, with 9 bases remaining between them. The CDR3 runs 13 residues. Germline CDR1 SGHTA, CDR2 FQGNSA. CDR3 sequence: CASSDQQNTEAFF. In DNA, the CDR3 is TGTGCCAGCAGCGATCAACAAAACACTGAAGCTTTCTTT.

Ten or more counts support this clonotype. J is TRBJ1-4 and V is TRBV7-6; D is possibly TRBD1 (5 bases). CDR1 and CDR2 from the germline V gene are SGHVS and FNYEAQ. The ends were cut back, 5 bases at V and 3 bases at J, with 7 bases in the middle. The CDR3 contains 13 residues. Here the CDR3 reads CASSRGPNEKLFF. The CDR3 DNA reads TGTGCCAGCAGCCGGGGCCCTAATGAAAAACTGTTTTTT.

This clonotype appeared a few times. This chain uses TRBV4-3 with TRBJ2-1; D might be TRBD2 (6 bases). The CDR3 spans 15 residues. Germline loops: CDR1 LGHNA, CDR2 YSLEER. Trimming removed 5 bases from V and 5 bases from J, with 16 bases in between. For the CDR3, the DNA is TGCGCCAGCAGCTTGACGGAGGGCCAACACAATGAGCAGTTCTTC. The encoded protein is CASSLTEGQHNEQFF.

This clonotype was detected many times. The genes are TRBV7-9 and TRBJ2-1; perhaps D is TRBD1 or TRBD2 (5 bases each). Germline values: CDR1 SEHNR, CDR2 FQNEAQ (reference sequence). The CDR3 covers 15 residues. Trimming removed 4 bases at V and 10 bases at J, with 20 bases between. In DNA, the CDR3 is TGTGCCAGCAGCTCGACAGCTAGCCGGGGCTGGGAGCAGTTCTTC. Residues: CASSSTASRGWEQFF.

This clonotype was observed at least ten times. The rearrangement uses TRBV7-2 and TRBJ2-5; possibly TRBD2 for D (6 bases). Germline-derived CDR1 and CDR2 are SGHTA and FQGNSA. This CDR3 comprises 14 residues. The ends were cut back, 5 bases at V and 5 bases at J, with 15 bases in the middle. The CDR3 DNA follows: TGTGCCAGCAGCCAGACTAGTCGAGGGGAGACCCAGTACTTC. Translated, it gives CASSQTSRGETQYF.

In this sample, this clonotype turned up many times. This sequence joins TRBV7-8 and TRBJ2-1, with 12 bases aligning to TRBD2. The V and J ends lost 0 bases and 8 bases, in that order; junction bases with no gene match: 5. The CDR3 extends over 16 amino acids. Germline assignment: CDR1 SGHVS and CDR2 FQNEAQ. Written as DNA, the CDR3 is TGTGCCAGCAGCTTAGCTAGTCGACTAGCGGGAGATGAGCAGTTCTTC. It yields the protein CASSLASRLAGDEQFF. The full variable domain, with the rest looked up from reference TRBV7-8 and TRBJ2-1, is GAGVSQSPRYKVAKRGQDVALRCDPISGHVSLFWYQQALGQGPEFLTYFQNEAQLDKSGLPSDRFFAERPEGSVSTLKIQRTQQEDSAVYLCASSLASRLAGDEQFFGPGTRLTVL.

V is TRBV19 and J is TRBJ1-1, with unresolved D. V was shortened by 2 bases and J by 7 bases, with 11 bases between the two germline ends. CDR1 and CDR2 from the germline V gene are LNHDA and SQIVND (reference sequence). The CDR3 spans 13 residues. CDR3 DNA sequence: TGTGCCAGTAGTATAAATATTAAGGGTGAAGCTTTCTTT. Translated: CASSINIKGEAFF.

The gene calls are TRBV15 and TRBJ1-3; D is unclear. The CDR3 runs 15 residues. The V gene's germline CDR1 is LNHNV and CDR2 YYDKDF (reference sequence). V shed 0 bases and J shed 0 bases, with 6 bases lying between them. The CDR3 is CATSRDPRSGNTIYF. The CDR3 DNA follows: TGTGCCACCAGCAGAGATCCCCGCTCTGGAAACACCATATATTTT.

At least ten counts were recorded for this clonotype. This rearrangement joins TRBV7-2 to TRBJ2-2, with D uncertain. V was pared by 1 base and J by 6 bases, with 12 bases between. The CDR3 has 15 residues. Germline V gene sequence: CDR1 SGHTA, CDR2 FQGNSA. CDR3 nucleotide sequence: TGTGCCAGCAGCTTAGGAGGCAGAACCCCCGGGGAGCTGTTTTTT. This codes for CASSLGGRTPGELFF. Using reference TRBV7-2 and TRBJ2-2 for the parts outside the CDR3, the full variable domain is GAGVSQSPSNKVTEKGKDVELRCDPISGHTALYWYRQSLGQGLEFLIYFQGNSAPDKSGLPSDRFSAERTGGSVSTLTIQRTQQEDSAVYLCASSLGGRTPGELFFGEGSRLTVL.

This clonotype was counted ten times or more. The chain carries TRBV20-1 and TRBJ1-3; D might be TRBD1 (6 bases). V was clipped by 6 bases and J by 4 bases, with 13 bases between them. The CDR3 has 13 residues. Germline V lookup: CDR1 DFQATT, CDR2 SNEGSKA (reference sequence). In DNA, the CDR3 is TGCAGTGCCCTAGGGGGTATGGGAAACACCATATATTTT. This encodes CSALGGMGNTIYF.

This clonotype was found many times. The rearrangement links TRBV7-2 to TRBJ1-1; 9 bases agree with TRBD1. The CDR3 is made up of 13 amino acids. J lost 4 bases, V lost 5 bases, and 2 bases had no gene match. CDR1 and CDR2 (germline): SGHTA, FQGNSA. CDR3 coding DNA: TGTGCCAGCAGCATGGGACAGGGCACTGAAGCTTTCTTT. Amino acid sequence: CASSMGQGTEAFF.